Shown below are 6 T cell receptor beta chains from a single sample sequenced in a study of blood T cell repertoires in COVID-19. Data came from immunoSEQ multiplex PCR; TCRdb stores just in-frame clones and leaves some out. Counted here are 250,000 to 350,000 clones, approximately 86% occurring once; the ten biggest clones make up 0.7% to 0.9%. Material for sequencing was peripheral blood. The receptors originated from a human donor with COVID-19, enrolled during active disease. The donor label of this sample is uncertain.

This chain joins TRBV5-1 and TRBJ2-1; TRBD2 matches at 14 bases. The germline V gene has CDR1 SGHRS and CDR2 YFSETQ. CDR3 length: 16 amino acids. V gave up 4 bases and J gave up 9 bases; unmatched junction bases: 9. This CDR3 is CASSPTSGTSGSEQFF. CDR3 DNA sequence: TGCGCCAGCAGCCCAACTTCCGGGACTAGCGGGAGTGAGCAGTTCTTC. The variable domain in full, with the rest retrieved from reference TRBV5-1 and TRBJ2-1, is KAGVTQTPRYLIKTRGQQVTLSCSPISGHRSVSWYQQTPGQGLQFLFEYFSETQRNKGNFPGRFSGRQFSNSRSEMNVSTLELGDSALYLCASSPTSGTSGSEQFFGPGTRLTVL.

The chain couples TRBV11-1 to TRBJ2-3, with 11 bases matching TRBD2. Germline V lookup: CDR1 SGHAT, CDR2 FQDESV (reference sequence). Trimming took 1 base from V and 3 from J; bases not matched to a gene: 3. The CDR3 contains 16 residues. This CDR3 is CASSLDRTSGTDTQYF. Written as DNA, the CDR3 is TGTGCCAGCAGCTTAGACAGGACTAGCGGGACAGATACGCAGTATTTT.

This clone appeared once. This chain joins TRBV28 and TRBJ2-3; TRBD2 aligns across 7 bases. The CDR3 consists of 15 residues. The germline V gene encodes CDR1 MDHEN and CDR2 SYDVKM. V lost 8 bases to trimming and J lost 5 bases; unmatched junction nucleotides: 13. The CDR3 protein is CASGRAGNLLDTQYF. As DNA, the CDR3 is TGTGCCAGCGGGAGAGCGGGAAATTTGTTAGATACGCAGTATTTT. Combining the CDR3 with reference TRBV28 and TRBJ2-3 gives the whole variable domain DVKVTQSSRYLVKRTGEKVFLECVQDMDHENMFWYRQDPGLGLRLIYFSYDVKMKEKGDIPEGYSVSREKKERFSLILESASTNQTSMYLCASGRAGNLLDTQYFGPGTRLTVL.

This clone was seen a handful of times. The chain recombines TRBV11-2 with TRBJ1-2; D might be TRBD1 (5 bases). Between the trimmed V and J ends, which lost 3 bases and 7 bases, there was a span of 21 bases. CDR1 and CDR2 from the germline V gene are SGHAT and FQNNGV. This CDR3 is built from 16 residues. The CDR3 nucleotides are TGTGCCAGCAGCTTGGTCGGACCCGGGGGACGGGGTGGCTACACCTTC. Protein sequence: CASSLVGPGGRGGYTF.

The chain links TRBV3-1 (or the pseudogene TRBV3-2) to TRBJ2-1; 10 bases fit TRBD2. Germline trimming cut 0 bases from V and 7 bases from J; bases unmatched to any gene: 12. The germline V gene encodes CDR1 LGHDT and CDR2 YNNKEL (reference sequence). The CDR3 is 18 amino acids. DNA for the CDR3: TGTGCCAGCAGCCAAGATTTACCGGCTAGCGGGAGATTGAATGAGCAGTTCTTC. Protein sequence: CASSQDLPASGRLNEQFF.

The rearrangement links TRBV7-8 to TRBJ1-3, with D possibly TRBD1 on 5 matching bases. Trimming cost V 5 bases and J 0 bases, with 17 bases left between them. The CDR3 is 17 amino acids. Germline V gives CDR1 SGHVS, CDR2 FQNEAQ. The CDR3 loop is CASSPPVAGYSGNTIYF. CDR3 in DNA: TGTGCCAGCAGCCCGCCTGTAGCAGGGTACTCTGGAAACACCATATATTTT.